The 24 T cell receptor beta chains listed next were all sequenced from one sample in a study of blood T cell repertoires in COVID-19. Some clones are missing from TCRdb's copy, which holds only in-frame ones; the method was immunoSEQ multiplex PCR. The data show about 130,000 clones, roughly 86% seen once. The sample consisted of peripheral blood. The receptors were sampled from a woman aged 55-69 years with acute or convalescent COVID-19.

This chain uses TRBV6-5 with TRBJ1-5, with TRBD1 identical over 7 bases. Trimming removed 11 bases from V and 8 bases from J; junction bases left unmatched: 15. There are 14 residues in the CDR3. Germline V gene sequence: CDR1 MNHEY, CDR2 SVGAGI. The CDR3 region is CAARGNGLREPQHF. CDR3 DNA: TGTGCCGCCAGGGGGAACGGCTTGAGGGAGCCCCAGCATTTT.

On this clone itself: Other DNA sequences in the sample encode the same CDR3. V is TRBV5-5 and J is TRBJ1-6; weak D call: TRBD1 (5 bases). This CDR3 region has 14 residues. The V and J ends lost 2 bases and 8 bases respectively, with 11 bases between them. Germline CDR1 SGHKS, CDR2 YYEKEE (reference sequence). CDR3 protein: CASSLRGGDSPLHF. The CDR3 DNA reads TGTGCCAGCAGCTTACGGGGGGGGGATTCACCCCTCCACTTT.

V is TRBV29-1 and J is TRBJ1-2; 8 bases agree with TRBD1. The J segment lost 3 bases and the V segment lost 2 bases, leaving 5 bases of the junction unmatched. CDR1 is SQVTM, CDR2 ANQGSEA, per germline. The CDR3 totals 14 residues. The CDR3 region is CSVELQGAYYGYTF. CDR3 DNA sequence: TGCAGCGTTGAACTTCAGGGGGCTTACTATGGCTACACCTTC.

The gene calls are TRBV4-1 and TRBJ2-1; 11 positions agree with TRBD1. The germline CDR1 and CDR2 sequences are MGHRA and YSYEKL. This CDR3 spans 15 amino acids. Trimming removed 2 bases from V and 5 bases from J; junction bases left unmatched: 2. The CDR3 spells CASSQRGQGDNEQFF. CDR3 nucleotide sequence: TGCGCCAGCAGCCAACGGGGACAGGGGGACAATGAGCAGTTCTTC.

V usage is TRBV9 and J usage is TRBJ1-1, with 9 bases matching TRBD1. With 0 bases clipped from V and 7 bases from J, the junction kept 10 bases outside the gene matches. The CDR3 runs to 16 residues. Germline V lookup: CDR1 SGDLS, CDR2 YYNGEE. CDR3 bases: TGTGCCAGCAGCGTAGGAGGAACAGGGGGCAATATTGAAGCTTTCTTT. The encoded protein is CASSVGGTGGNIEAFF. The full variable domain, completed using reference TRBV9 and TRBJ1-1, is DSGVTQTPKHLITATGQRVTLRCSPRSGDLSVYWYQQSLDQGLQFLIQYYNGEERAKGNILERFSAQQFPDLHSELNLSSLELGDSALYFCASSVGGTGGNIEAFFGQGTRLTVV.

The chain combines TRBV19 with TRBJ2-3; D uncertain. CDR1 is LNHDA and CDR2 is SQIVND in the germline V gene (reference sequence). CDR3 length: 14 amino acids. Trimming removed 2 bases from V and 1 base from J, with 7 bases in between. The CDR3 region has the DNA TGTGCCAGTAGTATAAACCCGGGCACAGATACGCAGTATTTT. This translates into CASSINPGTDTQYF.

This clone appeared a few times. The chain recombines TRBV5-6 with TRBJ1-2; D possibly corresponds to TRBD1 (5 bases). V was trimmed by 2 bases and J by 4 bases, leaving 9 bases between them. This CDR3 region has 13 residues. The germline CDR1 and CDR2 sequences are SGHDT and YYEEEE. For the CDR3, the DNA is TGTGCCAGCAGCTTCGGTCAGGGCTATGGCTACACCTTC. This gives the protein CASSFGQGYGYTF.

In this sample, this clone turned up a few times. The DNA for the CDR3 is TGTGCCAGCAGCTTCCCTAGCGGGGGATTAGACACCGGGGAGCTGTTTTTT. Translated: CASSFPSGGLDTGELFF. The V and J genes are TRBV7-9 and TRBJ2-2, with 10 nucleotides matching TRBD2. The germline V gene has CDR1 SEHNR and CDR2 FQNEAQ (reference sequence). V gave up 3 bases and J gave up 3 bases; unmatched junction bases: 7. The length of the CDR3 is 17 residues.

The V and J genes are TRBV3-1 (or the pseudogene TRBV3-2) and TRBJ1-2, with D possibly TRBD1 on 5 matching bases. V was cut by 1 base and J by 12 bases, with 12 bases left in between. CDR1 and CDR2 from the germline V gene are LGHDT and YNNKEL (reference sequence). This CDR3 has 12 residues. The CDR3 DNA reads TGTGCCAGCAGCCAAGTTGGGGCATCCGACACCTTC. As protein: CASSQVGASDTF.

The V call is TRBV4-2, the J call TRBJ2-1; TRBD2 matches 9 bases. The CDR3 contains 16 residues. Unmatched junction bases numbered 9, after V lost 2 bases and J lost 7 bases. Germline-derived CDR1 and CDR2 are LGHNA and YNFKEQ. Written as DNA, the CDR3 is TGTGCCAGCAGCCAATCGGCTAGCGGGATAGGGAATGAGCAGTTCTTC. Amino acids: CASSQSASGIGNEQFF.

This rearrangement joins TRBV10-3 to TRBJ2-1, with D hard to call. The germline V gene encodes CDR1 ENHRY and CDR2 SYGVKD. CDR3 length equals 14 residues. The V end was cut by 8 bases, the J end by 0 bases, with 11 bases between. This chain's CDR3 is CAISRRSSYNEQFF. CDR3 coding DNA: TGTGCCATCTCACGTCGGAGCTCCTACAATGAGCAGTTCTTC.

The J gene is TRBJ1-4, the V gene TRBV10-3; a possible D gene is TRBD1 (6 bases). Germline loops: CDR1 ENHRY, CDR2 SYGVKD. This CDR3 has 13 residues. V was trimmed by 10 bases and J by 3 bases, leaving 12 bases between them. The CDR3 DNA follows: TGTGCCACGAGGGGGTTTTCTAATGAAAAACTGTTTTTT. Translated, it gives CATRGFSNEKLFF.

The CDR3 is CASSHIHSGPQETQYF. The CDR3 bases are TGCGCCAGCAGCCATATTCATAGCGGGCCTCAAGAGACCCAGTACTTC. The chain employs TRBV4-1 and TRBJ2-5; 7 bases fit TRBD2. V trimming: 3 bases; J trimming: 2 bases; junction bases outside the gene matches: 9. The CDR3 length is 16 residues. Germline CDR1 MGHRA, CDR2 YSYEKL.

This chain links TRBV5-8 with TRBJ1-2; D is possibly TRBD1 (6 bases). V dropped 4 bases and J dropped 3 bases, with 16 bases sitting between them. Germline CDR1 is SGHTS and CDR2 is YDEGEE. The CDR3 covers 15 residues. The CDR3 protein is CASSRAGALDYGYTF. The DNA of the CDR3 is TGTGCCAGCAGCCGAGCGGGGGCGTTGGACTATGGCTACACCTTC.

The J gene is TRBJ1-6, the V gene TRBV4-1; TRBD1 is a possible D gene (5 bases). The CDR3 covers 15 residues. Trimming stripped 0 bases from V and 7 bases from J, with 10 bases between. Germline CDR1 reads MGHRA; CDR2 reads YSYEKL. DNA of the CDR3: TGCGCCAGCAGCCAAGATTCAGGGTGGAATTCACCCCTCCACTTT. It is translated as CASSQDSGWNSPLHF.

The J gene is TRBJ1-1, the V gene TRBV7-9, with D maybe TRBD1 (5 bases). Deletions cut 11 bases from V and 2 bases from J, with 15 bases between. CDR3 length equals 13 residues. Germline V CDR1 and CDR2: SEHNR, FQNEAQ (reference sequence). The CDR3 DNA is TGTGCCGCCAGCCGGGGGAGAAACACTGAAGCTTTCTTT. This codes for CAASRGRNTEAFF.

CDR3 residues: CASSPPSGPISGYTF. CDR3 DNA sequence: TGTGCCAGCAGCCCCCCCTCAGGCCCCATCAGTGGCTACACCTTC. The chain links TRBV6-5 to TRBJ1-2; no clear D. The ends were cut back, 6 bases at V and 7 bases at J, with 21 bases in the middle. This CDR3 has 15 amino acids. The germline V gene has CDR1 MNHEY and CDR2 SVGAGI.

The chain is built from TRBV11-3 and TRBJ1-1; D possibly corresponds to TRBD1 (6 bases). Germline CDR1 is SGHNT and CDR2 is YENEEA. This CDR3 has 14 residues. Trimming pared 4 bases from V and 1 base from J, leaving 10 bases between. CDR3 residues: CASSSQGGNTEAFF. The CDR3 nucleotides read TGTGCCAGCAGCTCACAGGGTGGGAACACTGAAGCTTTCTTT.

The rearrangement uses TRBV30 and TRBJ1-1; D possibly corresponds to TRBD1 (6 bases). The CDR3 has 13 amino acids. Germline CDR1 reads GTSNPN; CDR2 reads SVGIG (reference sequence). The V and J ends lost 3 bases and 4 bases respectively, with 12 bases between them. Here the CDR3 DNA reads TGTGCCTGGAGGCCTACAGGGTCCACTGAAGCTTTCTTT. Encoded protein: CAWRPTGSTEAFF.

This clone was counted a few times. The genes are TRBV15 and TRBJ1-5; 9 nucleotides line up with TRBD1. Germline V CDR1 and CDR2: LNHNV, YYDKDF (reference sequence). V was pared by 5 bases and J by 8 bases, with 10 bases of the junction left unmatched. This CDR3 region has 15 residues. The CDR3 spells CATSVHRGLMEPQHF. Written as DNA, the CDR3 is TGTGCCACCAGCGTTCACAGGGGGCTCATGGAGCCCCAGCATTTT.

The CDR3 protein is CASSIQGGYGYTF. The CDR3 DNA follows: TGTGCCAGTAGTATACAGGGAGGGTATGGCTACACCTTC. The genes are TRBV19 and TRBJ1-2; D is perhaps TRBD1 (5 bases). The germline CDR1 and CDR2 sequences are LNHDA and SQIVND (reference sequence). The CDR3 loop spans 13 amino acids. V was pared by 2 bases and J by 5 bases, with 9 bases between. The complete variable domain, with remaining parts taken from reference TRBV19 and TRBJ1-2, reads DGGITQSPKYLFRKEGQNVTLSCEQNLNHDAMYWYRQDPGQGLRLIYYSQIVNDFQKGDIAEGYSVSREKKESFPLTVTSAQKNPTAFYLCASSIQGGYGYTFGSGTRLTVV.

This clone was found a few times. This chain uses TRBV5-8 with TRBJ2-7; D perhaps matches TRBD1 (8 bases). Trimming pared 0 bases from V and 1 base from J, leaving 14 bases between. This CDR3 is built from 16 residues. The germline V gene has CDR1 SGHTS and CDR2 YDEGEE. CDR3 nucleotides: TGTGCCAGCAGCTTGGTGGGAGGGGACAGGTCCTACGAGCAGTACTTC. It translates to CASSLVGGDRSYEQYF.

For the CDR3, the DNA is TGTGCCAGCACACTAGCGGAAAACATTCAGTACTTC. Its protein product is CASTLAENIQYF. The chain recombines TRBV6-5 with TRBJ2-4, with TRBD2 matching 8 bases. Germline CDR1 and CDR2: MNHEY and SVGAGI. The length of the CDR3 is 12 residues. V lost 7 bases, J lost 5 bases, and 1 base stayed unmatched.

V gene TRBV30 combines with J gene TRBJ2-3; TRBD2 matches at 10 bases. CDR3 length: 15 residues. V trimming: 3 bases; J trimming: 6 bases; junction bases outside the gene matches: 9. Per germline, CDR1 GTSNPN and CDR2 SVGIG (reference sequence). The CDR3 nucleotides are TGTGCCTGGAGGAAGGGGCTAGCGGGAGCTGATACGCAGTATTTT. Encoded protein: CAWRKGLAGADTQYF.